The clone carrying this T cell receptor beta chain was recorded only once. Trimming took off 4 bases at V and 8 bases at J, with 15 bases between the two ends. The CDR3 is made up of 14 amino acids. Germline CDR1 KGHDR, CDR2 SFDVKD. The protocol was immunoSEQ multiplex PCR, while the TCRdb copy is restricted to in-frame clones and leaves out a portion. The sample yields 90,000 to 150,000 clones, around 88% seen once. The sample belongs to a study of blood T cell repertoires in COVID-19. Sequenced input: peripheral blood. This clonotype originated in a woman between 50 and 59 years old with active or convalescent COVID-19. The chain has TRBV24-1 and TRBJ2-3; no definite D call. The CDR3 DNA reads as TGTGCCACCAGTGAGGGCCTCAGTGGTGGTACGCAGTATTTT. This translates into CATSEGLSGGTQYF.